This TCR beta chain was captured in a study of T cells in Graves' hyperthyroidism and ophthalmopathy. Ten or more counts support this clonotype. The V gene's germline CDR1 is DFQATT and CDR2 SNEGSKA (reference sequence). CDR3 length: 13 residues. J gave up 3 bases and V 5 bases, and 4 bases lay outside the gene matches. RNA transcripts provided the source from which TCR beta CDR3 regions were amplified. An initial round of RT-PCR targeting the TCR CDR3 relied on the HTBI primer set. TCRdb re-derived calls from the multiplex PCR reads in MiXCR, one entry per CDR3 protein. The sample shows about 610,000 distinct CDR3 sequences, more than 15% of them seen only once.

The sequence derives from a woman in her forties with Graves' ophthalmopathy. The V call is TRBV20-1, the J call TRBJ2-5, with 9 bases aligning to TRBD1. The sequenced sample consisted of blood. Here the CDR3 reads CSAPQGAEETQYF. CDR3 DNA: TGCAGTGCTCCACAGGGGGCCGAAGAGACCCAGTACTTC.